This paragraph reports one T cell receptor beta chain. The entry originates in a study of identical twins. TCRdb re-called the 5' RACE reads with MiXCR, one entry per CDR3 protein. In the table there are around 480,000 distinct CDR3 sequences, over 11% of which are singletons. The germline CDR1 and CDR2 sequences are SNHLY and FYNNEI. The ends lost 6 bases at V and 3 bases at J; junction bases unmatched: 6. The CDR3 runs to 14 residues. Each donor was a healthy Caucasian. This sample also belongs to another study, concerning yellow fever vaccine responses in identical twins. That report notes: It has been reported that, in twins, the vaccine T cell response seemed partly convergent and partly personalized.

Sequencing was carried out using CD4+ T cells sorted from blood. The TCR comes from a woman aged 18-29 years in good health. The genes are TRBV2 and TRBJ1-2; 8 bases fit TRBD1. CDR3 in amino acids: CASSDDRGHYGYTF. The DNA for the CDR3 is TGTGCCAGCAGCGACGACAGGGGACACTATGGCTACACCTTC.